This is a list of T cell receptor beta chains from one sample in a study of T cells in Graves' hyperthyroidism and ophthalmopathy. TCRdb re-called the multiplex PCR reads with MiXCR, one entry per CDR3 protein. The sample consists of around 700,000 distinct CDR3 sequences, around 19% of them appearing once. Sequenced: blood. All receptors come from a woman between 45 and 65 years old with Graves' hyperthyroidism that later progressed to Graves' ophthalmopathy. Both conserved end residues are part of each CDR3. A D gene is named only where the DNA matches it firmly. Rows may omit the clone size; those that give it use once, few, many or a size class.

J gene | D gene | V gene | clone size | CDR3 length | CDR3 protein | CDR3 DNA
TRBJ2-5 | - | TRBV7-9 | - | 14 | CASSHTGIQETQYF | TGTGCCAGCAGCCATACAGGGATCCAAGAGACCCAGTACTTC
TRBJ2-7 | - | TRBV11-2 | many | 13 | CASSLGIAYEQYF | TGTGCCAGCAGCTTAGGGATAGCATACGAGCAGTACTTC
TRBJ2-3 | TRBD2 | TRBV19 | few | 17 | CASSLFSGTSEVDTQYF | TGTGCCAGTAGTCTCTTCTCCGGGACTAGCGAGGTAGATACGCAGTATTTT
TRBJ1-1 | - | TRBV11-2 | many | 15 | CASSFARTANTEAFF | TGTGCCAGCAGCTTCGCCCGGACAGCGAACACTGAAGCTTTCTTT
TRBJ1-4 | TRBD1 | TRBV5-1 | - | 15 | CASSLGEDRNEKLFF | TGCGCCAGCAGCTTGGGGGAGGACAGGAATGAAAAACTGTTTTTT
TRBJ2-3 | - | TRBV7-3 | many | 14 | CASSPTGSTDTQYF | TGTGCCAGCTCACCGACGGGGAGCACAGATACGCAGTATTTT
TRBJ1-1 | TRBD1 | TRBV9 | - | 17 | CASSDGGEWAGGTEAFF | TGTGCCAGCAGCGACGGAGGGGAGTGGGCAGGGGGCACTGAAGCTTTCTTT
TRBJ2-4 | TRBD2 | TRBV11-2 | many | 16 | CASSSLAGVAKNIQYF | TGTGCCAGCAGCTCACTAGCGGGGGTAGCCAAAAACATTCAGTACTTC
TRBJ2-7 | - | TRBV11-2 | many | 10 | CASRSYEQYF | TGTGCCAGCAGGTCCTACGAGCAGTACTTC
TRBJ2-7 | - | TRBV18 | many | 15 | CASSPDLGRLYEQYF | TGTGCCAGCTCACCGGATTTGGGACGATTGTACGAGCAGTACTTC
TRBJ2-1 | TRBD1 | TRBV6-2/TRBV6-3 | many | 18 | CASSYSIPTDRVRNEQFF | TGTGCCAGCAGTTACTCCATTCCAACGGACAGGGTAAGGAATGAGCAGTTCTTC
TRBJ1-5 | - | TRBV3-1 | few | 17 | CASSPRGGGNSNQPQHF | TGTGCCAGCAGTCCCAGGGGAGGGGGTAATAGCAATCAGCCCCAGCATTTT
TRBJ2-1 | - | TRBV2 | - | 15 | CASSDPHSSYNEQFF | TGTGCCAGCAGTGACCCCCACAGCTCCTACAATGAGCAGTTCTTC
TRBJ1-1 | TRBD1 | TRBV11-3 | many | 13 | CASSLTGGAEAFF | TGTGCCAGCAGTCTAACAGGGGGGGCTGAAGCTTTCTTT
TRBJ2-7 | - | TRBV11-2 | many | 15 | CASSLGRASSYEQYF | TGTGCCAGCAGCTTAGGCCGGGCAAGCTCCTACGAGCAGTACTTC
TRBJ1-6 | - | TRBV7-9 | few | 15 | CASSLVPRVNSPLHF | TGTGCCAGCAGCTTAGTTCCCAGGGTAAATTCACCCCTCCACTTT
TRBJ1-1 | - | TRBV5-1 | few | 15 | CASSLDPRTLTEAFF | TGCGCCAGCAGCTTGGACCCTCGAACACTTACTGAAGCTTTCTTT
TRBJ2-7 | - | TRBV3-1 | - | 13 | CASSQTAGREQYF | TGTGCCAGCAGCCAAACCGCGGGGAGAGAGCAGTACTTC
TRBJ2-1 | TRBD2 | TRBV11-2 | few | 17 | CASSLKPSGGTYNEQFF | TGTGCCAGCAGCTTAAAACCTAGCGGGGGGACCTACAATGAGCAGTTCTTC
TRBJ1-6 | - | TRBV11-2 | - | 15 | CASSFEGRNNSPLHF | TGTGCCAGCAGCTTCGAGGGGAGGAATAATTCACCCCTCCACTTT
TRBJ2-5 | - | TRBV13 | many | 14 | CASSLDQVGETQYF | TGTGCCAGCAGCTTAGATCAGGTGGGAGAGACCCAGTACTTC
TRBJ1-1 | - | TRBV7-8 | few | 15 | CASSLGHRSGSEAFF | TGTGCCAGCAGCCTTGGACACCGATCGGGCTCTGAAGCTTTCTTT
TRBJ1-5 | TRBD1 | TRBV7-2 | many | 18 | CASSQGQGAAPSNQPQHF | TGTGCCAGCAGCCAGGGACAGGGGGCGGCCCCCTCGAATCAGCCCCAGCATTTT
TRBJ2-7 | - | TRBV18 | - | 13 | CASSPSRGFEQYF | TGTGCCAGCTCACCGAGCAGGGGATTCGAGCAGTACTTC
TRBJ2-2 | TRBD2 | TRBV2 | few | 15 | CASQRGGENTGELFF | TGTGCCAGCCAACGCGGGGGGGAGAACACCGGGGAGCTGTTTTTT
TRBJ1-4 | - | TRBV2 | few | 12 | CASTDGNEKLFF | TGTGCCAGCACGGACGGGAATGAAAAACTGTTTTTT
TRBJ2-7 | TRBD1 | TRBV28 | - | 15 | CASSLIGTGGDEQYF | TGTGCCAGCAGTTTAATTGGGACAGGGGGCGACGAGCAGTACTTC
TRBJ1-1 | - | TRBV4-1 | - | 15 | CASSQIQGLYTEAFF | TGCGCCAGCAGCCAGATACAGGGACTATACACTGAAGCTTTCTTT
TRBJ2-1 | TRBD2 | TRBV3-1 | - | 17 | CASSQTTSGGYHNEQFF | TGTGCCAGCAGCCAAACCACTAGCGGGGGGTACCACAATGAGCAGTTCTTC
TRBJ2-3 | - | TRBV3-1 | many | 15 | CASSRLGAEKDTQYF | TGTGCCAGCAGCCGCCTCGGAGCGGAGAAAGATACGCAGTATTTT
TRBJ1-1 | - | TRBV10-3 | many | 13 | CAITKEENTEAFF | TGTGCCATCACCAAAGAGGAGAACACTGAAGCTTTCTTT
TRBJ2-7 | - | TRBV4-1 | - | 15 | CASSQEGYTSYEQYF | TGCGCCAGCAGCCAAGAGGGGTATACCTCCTACGAGCAGTACTTC
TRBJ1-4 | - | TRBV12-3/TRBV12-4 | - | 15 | CASSPTGPNHEKLFF | TGTGCCAGCAGTCCTACTGGCCCTAACCATGAAAAACTGTTTTTT
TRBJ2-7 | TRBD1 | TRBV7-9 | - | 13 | CASSRDRLNEQYF | TGTGCCAGCAGCCGGGACAGGCTCAACGAGCAGTACTTC
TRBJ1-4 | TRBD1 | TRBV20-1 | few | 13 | CSAIRQGREKLFF | TGCAGTGCTATCCGACAGGGACGAGAAAAACTGTTTTTT
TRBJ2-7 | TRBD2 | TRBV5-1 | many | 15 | CASSPRSGTSYEQYF | TGCGCCAGCAGCCCCCGGTCCGGGACTAGCTACGAGCAGTACTTC
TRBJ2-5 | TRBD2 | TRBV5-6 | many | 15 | CASSLLGGYQETQYF | TGTGCCAGCAGCTTGCTGGGGGGGTACCAAGAGACCCAGTACTTC
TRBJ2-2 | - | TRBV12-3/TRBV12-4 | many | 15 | CASSFRAGNTGELFF | TGTGCCAGCAGTTTCAGAGCCGGGAACACCGGGGAGCTGTTTTTT
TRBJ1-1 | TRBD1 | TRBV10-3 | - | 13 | CAALQGADTEAFF | TGTGCCGCATTACAGGGGGCGGACACTGAAGCTTTCTTT
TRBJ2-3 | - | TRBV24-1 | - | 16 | CATASYGGPSTDTQYF | TGTGCCACTGCGTCCTACGGGGGACCTAGCACAGATACGCAGTATTTT
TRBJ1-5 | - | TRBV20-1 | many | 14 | CSARTANSNQPQHF | TGCAGTGCTAGGACAGCGAATAGCAATCAGCCCCAGCATTTT
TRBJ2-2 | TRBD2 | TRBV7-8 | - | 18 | CASSLGLLAGGATGELFF | TGTGCCAGCAGCTTAGGGCTCCTAGCGGGGGGGGCAACCGGGGAGCTGTTTTTT
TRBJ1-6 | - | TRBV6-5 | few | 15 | CASSNRAMVESPLHF | TGTGCCAGCAGTAACCGGGCCATGGTTGAGTCACCCCTCCACTTT
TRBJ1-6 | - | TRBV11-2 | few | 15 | CASSSLGVQGSPLHF | TGTGCCAGCAGCTCCTTGGGGGTCCAAGGGTCACCCCTCCACTTT
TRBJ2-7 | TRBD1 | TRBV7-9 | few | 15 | CASSAFGQVSYEQYF | TGTGCCAGCAGCGCATTCGGACAGGTCTCCTACGAGCAGTACTTC
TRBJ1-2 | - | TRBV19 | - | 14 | CASSPPQGPYGYTF | TGTGCCAGTAGTCCCCCCCAGGGGCCCTATGGCTACACCTTC
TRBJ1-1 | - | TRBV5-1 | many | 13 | CASSHEADTEAFF | TGCGCCAGCAGCCACGAGGCGGACACTGAAGCTTTCTTT
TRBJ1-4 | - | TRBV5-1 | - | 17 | CASSRVGGAQVNEKLFF | TGCGCCAGCAGCCGAGTAGGGGGGGCGCAGGTTAATGAAAAACTGTTTTTT